The TCR beta chain under discussion was sequenced for a study of shared clonotypes between healthy human individuals. Trimming removed 6 bases from V and 4 bases from J, with 13 bases in between. Germline CDR1 SGHRS, CDR2 YFSETQ. There are 13 residues in the CDR3. Clones were read by immunoSEQ multiplex PCR, and TCRdb kept only the in-frame ones, dropping some. The sample yields approximately 320,000 clones, around 90% seen once. The sequencing input was memory CD8+ T cells sorted from blood. The subset is: CD45RO+ cells pooled with CCR7-negative TemRA cells. This receptor was obtained from a man between 18 and 29 years old in good health. The chain joins TRBV5-1 to TRBJ2-5; D unclear. The CDR3 DNA follows: TGCGCCAGCACCCTTAGGAACGGAGAGACCCAGTACTTC. Translated, it gives CASTLRNGETQYF.